This T cell receptor (beta chain) was obtained from a study of vaccination and CD4 T cells after COVID-19. Study overall: Nine convalescent patients had mild and one had severe PCR-confirmed SARS-CoV-2 disease. The authors used overlapping spike peptides from SARS-CoV-2, HCoV-NL63, HCoV-OC43 and HCoV-229E to stimulate cells.

As concerns this clonotype: Antigen unknown.

Treatment of the sample: roughly ten-day PBMC culture with coronavirus spike peptide pools or control peptides (ViraFEST assay). Expansion of antigen-specific T cells with peptide pools by ViraFEST preceded sequencing of TCRs. Having spent 10 to 11 days in culture, CD4+ T cells were then isolated by negative selection. The germline V gene encodes CDR1 MGHRA and CDR2 YSYEKL. Trimming removed 3 bases from V and 5 bases from J, with 13 bases in between. The CDR3 totals 14 residues. Scientists ran DNA taken from cultured CD4+ T cells through the Oncomine TCR Beta short-read assay for sequencing. From the PCR reads, TCRdb called clonotypes with MiXCR, one entry per CDR3 protein. The sample consists of under 15,000 distinct CDR3 sequences, 52% of them appearing once.

The receptor was isolated from a human donor who had recovered from COVID-19. The sequenced sample was CD4+ T cells from blood, cultured in vitro. This chain links TRBV4-1 with TRBJ2-5; possibly TRBD2 for D (6 bases). The CDR3 here is CASSQVGSIETQYF. DNA of the CDR3: TGCGCCAGCAGCCAGGTCGGGAGTATTGAGACCCAGTACTTC.